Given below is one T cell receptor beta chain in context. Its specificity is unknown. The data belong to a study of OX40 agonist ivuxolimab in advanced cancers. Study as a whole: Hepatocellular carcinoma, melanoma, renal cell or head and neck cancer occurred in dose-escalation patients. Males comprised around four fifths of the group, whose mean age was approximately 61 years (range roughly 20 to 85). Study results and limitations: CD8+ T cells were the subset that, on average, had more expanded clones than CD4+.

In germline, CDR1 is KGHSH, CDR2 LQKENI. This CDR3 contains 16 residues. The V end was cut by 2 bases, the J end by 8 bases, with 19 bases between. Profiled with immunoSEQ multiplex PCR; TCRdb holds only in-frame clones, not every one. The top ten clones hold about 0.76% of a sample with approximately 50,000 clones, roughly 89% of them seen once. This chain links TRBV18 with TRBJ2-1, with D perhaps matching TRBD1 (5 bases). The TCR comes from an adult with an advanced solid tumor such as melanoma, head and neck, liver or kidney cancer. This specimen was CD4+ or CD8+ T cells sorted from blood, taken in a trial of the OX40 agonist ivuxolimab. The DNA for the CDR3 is TGTGCCAGCTCACCAGGTGAGGCAGGGCGGTCGGATGAGCAGTTCTTC. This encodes CASSPGEAGRSDEQFF. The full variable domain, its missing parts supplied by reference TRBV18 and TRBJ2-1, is NAGVMQNPRHLVRRRGQEARLRCSPMKGHSHVYWYRQLPEEGLKFMVYLQKENIIDESGMPKERFSAEFPKEGPSILRIQQVVRGDSAAYFCASSPGEAGRSDEQFFGPGTRLTVL.